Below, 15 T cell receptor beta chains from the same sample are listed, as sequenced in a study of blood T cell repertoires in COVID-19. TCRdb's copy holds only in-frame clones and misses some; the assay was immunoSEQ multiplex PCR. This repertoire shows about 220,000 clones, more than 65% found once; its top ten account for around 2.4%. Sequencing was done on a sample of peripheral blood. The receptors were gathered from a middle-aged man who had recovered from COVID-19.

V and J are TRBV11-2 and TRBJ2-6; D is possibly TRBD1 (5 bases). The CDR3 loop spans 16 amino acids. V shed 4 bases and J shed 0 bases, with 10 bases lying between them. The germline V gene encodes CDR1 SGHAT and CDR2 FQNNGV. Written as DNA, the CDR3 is TGTGCCAGCAGCTACTGGGGCTACTCTGGGGCCAACGTCCTGACTTTC. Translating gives CASSYWGYSGANVLTF. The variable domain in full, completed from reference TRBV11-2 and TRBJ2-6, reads EAGVAQSPRYKIIEKRQSVAFWCNPISGHATLYWYQQILGQGPKLLIQFQNNGVVDDSQLPKDRFSAERLKGVDSTLKIQPAKLEDSAVYLCASSYWGYSGANVLTFGAGSRLTVL.

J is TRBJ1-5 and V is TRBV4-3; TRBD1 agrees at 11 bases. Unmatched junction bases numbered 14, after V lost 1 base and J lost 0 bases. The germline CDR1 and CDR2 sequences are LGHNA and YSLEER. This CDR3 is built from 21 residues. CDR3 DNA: TGCGCCAGCAGCCAAGTTCCGATAGGGGACAGGGGGGGAAATAGCAATCAGCCCCAGCATTTT. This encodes CASSQVPIGDRGGNSNQPQHF.

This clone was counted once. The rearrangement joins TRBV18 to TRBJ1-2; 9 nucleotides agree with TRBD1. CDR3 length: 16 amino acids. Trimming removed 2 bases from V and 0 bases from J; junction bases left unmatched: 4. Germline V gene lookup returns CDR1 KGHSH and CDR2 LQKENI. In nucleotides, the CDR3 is TGTGCCAGCTCACCATCACAGGGGGCCCCTAACTATGGCTACACCTTC. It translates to CASSPSQGAPNYGYTF.

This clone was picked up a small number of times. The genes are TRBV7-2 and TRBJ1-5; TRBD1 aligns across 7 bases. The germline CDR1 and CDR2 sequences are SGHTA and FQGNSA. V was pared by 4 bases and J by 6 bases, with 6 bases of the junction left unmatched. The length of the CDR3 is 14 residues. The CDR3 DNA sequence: TGTGCCAGCAGCTCTCGACAGGGAGGTCAGCCCCAGCATTTT. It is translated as CASSSRQGGQPQHF.

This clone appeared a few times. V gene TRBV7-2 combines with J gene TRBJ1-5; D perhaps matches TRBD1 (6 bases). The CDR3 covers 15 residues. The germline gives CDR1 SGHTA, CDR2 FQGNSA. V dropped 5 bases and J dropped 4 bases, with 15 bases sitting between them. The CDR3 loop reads CASSPWDTSNQPQHF. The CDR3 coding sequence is TGTGCCAGCAGCCCCTGGGACACCTCAAATCAGCCCCAGCATTTT.

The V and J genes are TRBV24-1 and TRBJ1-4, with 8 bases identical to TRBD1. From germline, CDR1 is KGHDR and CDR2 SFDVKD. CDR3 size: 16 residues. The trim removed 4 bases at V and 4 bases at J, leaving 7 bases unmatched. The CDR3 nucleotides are TGTGCCACCAGTGAAACGGACAGGGCGGGTAATGAAAAACTGTTTTTT. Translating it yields CATSETDRAGNEKLFF.

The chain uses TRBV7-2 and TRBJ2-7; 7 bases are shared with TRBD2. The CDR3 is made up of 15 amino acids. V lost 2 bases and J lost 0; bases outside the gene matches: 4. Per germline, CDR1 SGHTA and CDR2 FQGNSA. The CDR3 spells CASSLWGGSSYEQYF. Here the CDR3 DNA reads TGTGCCAGCAGCTTATGGGGCGGGAGCTCCTACGAGCAGTACTTC.

The CDR3 DNA reads TGTGCCAGCAGCTTCGACGGCGGGGGGGCTCGCGAGCAGTACTTC. Its translation is CASSFDGGGAREQYF. The rearrangement joins TRBV5-4 to TRBJ2-7; 9 nucleotides agree with TRBD2. Trimming at V came to 2 bases and at J to 6 bases, leaving 9 bases not matched to a gene. The V gene's germline CDR1 is SGHNT and CDR2 YYREEE (reference sequence). The CDR3 spans 15 residues.

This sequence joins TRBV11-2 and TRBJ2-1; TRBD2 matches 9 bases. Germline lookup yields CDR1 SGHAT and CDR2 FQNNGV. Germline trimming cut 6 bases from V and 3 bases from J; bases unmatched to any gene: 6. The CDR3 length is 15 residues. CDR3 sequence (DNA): TGTGCCAGCAGGACAGCGGGGGGAGTCTACAATGAGCAGTTCTTC. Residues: CASRTAGGVYNEQFF.

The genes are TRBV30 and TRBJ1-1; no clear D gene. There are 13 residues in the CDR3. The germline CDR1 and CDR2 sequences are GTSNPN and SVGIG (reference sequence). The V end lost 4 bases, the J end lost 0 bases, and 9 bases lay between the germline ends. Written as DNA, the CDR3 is TGTGCCTGGACCTCGAACATGAACACTGAAGCTTTCTTT. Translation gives CAWTSNMNTEAFF.

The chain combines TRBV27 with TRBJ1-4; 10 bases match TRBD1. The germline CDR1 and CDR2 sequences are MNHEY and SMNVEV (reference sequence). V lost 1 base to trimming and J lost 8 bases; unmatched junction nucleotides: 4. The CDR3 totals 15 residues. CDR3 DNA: TGTGCCAGCAGTTTATGGACAGGGGGGAACGAAAAACTGTTTTTT. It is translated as CASSLWTGGNEKLFF.

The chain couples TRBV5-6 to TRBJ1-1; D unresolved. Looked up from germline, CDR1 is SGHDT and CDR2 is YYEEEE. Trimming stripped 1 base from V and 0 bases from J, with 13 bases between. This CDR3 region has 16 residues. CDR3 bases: TGTGCCAGCAGCTTGACCCCAGGCTCACTGAACACTGAAGCTTTCTTT. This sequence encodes CASSLTPGSLNTEAFF.

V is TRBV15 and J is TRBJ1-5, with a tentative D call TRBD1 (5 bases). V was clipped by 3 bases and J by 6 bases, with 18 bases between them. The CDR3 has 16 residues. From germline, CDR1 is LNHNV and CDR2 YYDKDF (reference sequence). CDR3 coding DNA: TGTGCCACCAGCAGGGGGTTGGGGGGAGGCGGTCAGCCCCAGCATTTT. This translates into CATSRGLGGGGQPQHF.

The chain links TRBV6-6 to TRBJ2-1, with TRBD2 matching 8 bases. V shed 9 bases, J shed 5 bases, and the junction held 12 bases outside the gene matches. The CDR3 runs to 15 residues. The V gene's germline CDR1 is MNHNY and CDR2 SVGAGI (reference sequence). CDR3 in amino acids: CASHRPTSGHNEQFF. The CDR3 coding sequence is TGTGCCAGTCACCGCCCCACTAGCGGCCACAATGAGCAGTTCTTC.

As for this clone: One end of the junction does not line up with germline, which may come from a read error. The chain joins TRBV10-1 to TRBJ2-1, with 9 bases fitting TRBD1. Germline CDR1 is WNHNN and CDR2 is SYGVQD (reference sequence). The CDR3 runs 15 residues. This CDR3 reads CAGSEPGQGRGKQFF. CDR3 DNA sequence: TGCGCCGGCAGTGAACCGGGACAGGGTAGGGGAAAGCAGTTCTTC.